A selection of T cell receptor beta chains follows, all from one sample in a study of cytomegalovirus exposure and HLA in healthy donors. Generated by immunoSEQ multiplex PCR, the TCRdb table keeps only in-frame clones and is missing some. Among just over 150,000 clones listed, under 90% were seen once. Sequenced sample: PBMCs. Receptors originate from a young man in good health and CMV-seronegative. CDR3s include the opening cysteine and the closing phenylalanine or tryptophan. Each record gives: clone size, J gene, V gene, CDR3 protein. Clone size is stated in some rows and not others, as once, few, many or a class when expanded.

clone size: .; J gene: TRBJ1-5; V gene: TRBV12-5; CDR3 protein: CASGLTPGQGVSNQPQHF
clone size: .; J gene: TRBJ2-1; V gene: TRBV11-1; CDR3 protein: CASSSGTGYYNEQFF
clone size: once; J gene: TRBJ2-1; V gene: TRBV10-2; CDR3 protein: CASSAGTGNNEQFF
clone size: few; J gene: TRBJ2-7; V gene: TRBV7-8; CDR3 protein: CASSSKILAGGSYEQYF
clone size: .; J gene: TRBJ2-2; V gene: TRBV27; CDR3 protein: CASSLSLGLAGGTGELFF
clone size: .; J gene: TRBJ2-3; V gene: TRBV5-1; CDR3 protein: CASSPGTSGKSTDTQYF
clone size: .; J gene: TRBJ1-5; V gene: TRBV7-8; CDR3 protein: CASSFDRTGGRPQHF
clone size: .; J gene: TRBJ2-7; V gene: TRBV7-9; CDR3 protein: CASSWDSYEQYF
clone size: once; J gene: TRBJ2-7; V gene: TRBV28; CDR3 protein: CASSQDSSYEQYF
clone size: .; J gene: TRBJ1-2; V gene: TRBV18; CDR3 protein: CASSPQGSPSNYGYTF
clone size: .; J gene: TRBJ2-3; V gene: TRBV28; CDR3 protein: CASRGAGDGSDTQYF
clone size: .; J gene: TRBJ2-7; V gene: TRBV7-2; CDR3 protein: CASSLTAENHYEQYF
clone size: .; J gene: TRBJ1-3; V gene: TRBV19; CDR3 protein: CASIPDHYSGNTIYF
clone size: .; J gene: TRBJ1-1; V gene: TRBV28; CDR3 protein: CASSLGDSGNTEAFF
clone size: few; J gene: TRBJ1-2; V gene: TRBV28; CDR3 protein: CASSLTGLNYGYTF
clone size: .; J gene: TRBJ1-1; V gene: TRBV5-1; CDR3 protein: CASSLEAGPMNTEAFF
clone size: .; J gene: TRBJ1-2; V gene: TRBV29-1; CDR3 protein: CSGRGGDGGYTF
clone size: .; J gene: TRBJ2-7; V gene: TRBV15; CDR3 protein: CATSPQGAPTYEQYF
clone size: .; J gene: TRBJ1-6; V gene: TRBV4-1; CDR3 protein: CASSQDNGFNSPLHF
clone size: .; J gene: TRBJ2-7; V gene: TRBV5-6; CDR3 protein: CASSLVASYEQYF
clone size: .; J gene: TRBJ1-5; V gene: TRBV6-5; CDR3 protein: CASNEGDQPQHF
clone size: .; J gene: TRBJ1-5; V gene: TRBV5-1; CDR3 protein: CASSPSTGMGNQPQHF
clone size: once; J gene: TRBJ1-5; V gene: TRBV7-2; CDR3 protein: CASSLRGASNQPQHF
clone size: .; J gene: TRBJ1-6; V gene: TRBV4-1; CDR3 protein: CASSLEARNNSPLHF
clone size: .; J gene: TRBJ1-4; V gene: TRBV28; CDR3 protein: CASSLRRIRNEKLFF
clone size: .; J gene: TRBJ2-3; V gene: TRBV27; CDR3 protein: CASNSGTVPGIGTDTQYF
clone size: few; J gene: TRBJ1-5; V gene: TRBV5-4; CDR3 protein: CASSQGGMGQPQHF
clone size: .; J gene: TRBJ1-1; V gene: TRBV19; CDR3 protein: CASIGQAAMNTEAFF
clone size: .; J gene: TRBJ1-5; V gene: TRBV7-2; CDR3 protein: CASTIAGHQPQHF
clone size: .; J gene: TRBJ2-7; V gene: TRBV29-1; CDR3 protein: CSVVQGPYEQYF
clone size: few; J gene: TRBJ2-2; V gene: TRBV10-3; CDR3 protein: CAISDPDRGENTGELFF
clone size: .; J gene: TRBJ2-2; V gene: TRBV2; CDR3 protein: CASTKDRVIAGELFF
clone size: .; J gene: TRBJ1-2; V gene: TRBV7-9; CDR3 protein: CSSSSPGTGDYGYTF
clone size: .; J gene: TRBJ2-1; V gene: TRBV7-2; CDR3 protein: CASSFRGTSGNNEQFF
clone size: .; J gene: TRBJ1-2; V gene: TRBV6-5; CDR3 protein: CASSSGQGILGYTF
clone size: .; J gene: TRBJ2-5; V gene: TRBV9; CDR3 protein: CASSVNIGRTQGTQYF